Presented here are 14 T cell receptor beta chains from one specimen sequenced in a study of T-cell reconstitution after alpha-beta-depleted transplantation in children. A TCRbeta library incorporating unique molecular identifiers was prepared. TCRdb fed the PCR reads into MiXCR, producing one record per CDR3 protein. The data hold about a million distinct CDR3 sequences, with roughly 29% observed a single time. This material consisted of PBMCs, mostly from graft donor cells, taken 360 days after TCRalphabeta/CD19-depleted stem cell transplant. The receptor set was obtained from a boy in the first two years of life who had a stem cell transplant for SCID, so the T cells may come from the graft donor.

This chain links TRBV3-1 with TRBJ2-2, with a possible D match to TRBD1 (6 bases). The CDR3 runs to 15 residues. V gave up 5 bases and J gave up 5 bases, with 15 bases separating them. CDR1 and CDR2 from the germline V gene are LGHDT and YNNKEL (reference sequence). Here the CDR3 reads CASSYGGARTGELFF. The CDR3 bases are TGTGCCAGCAGCTATGGGGGCGCGAGGACCGGGGAGCTGTTTTTT.

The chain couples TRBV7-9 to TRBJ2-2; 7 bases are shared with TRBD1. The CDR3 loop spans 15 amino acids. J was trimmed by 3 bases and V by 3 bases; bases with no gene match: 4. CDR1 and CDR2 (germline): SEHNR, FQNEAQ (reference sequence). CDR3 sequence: CASSFGQVHTGELFF. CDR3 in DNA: TGTGCCAGCAGCTTCGGACAGGTTCACACCGGGGAGCTGTTTTTT.

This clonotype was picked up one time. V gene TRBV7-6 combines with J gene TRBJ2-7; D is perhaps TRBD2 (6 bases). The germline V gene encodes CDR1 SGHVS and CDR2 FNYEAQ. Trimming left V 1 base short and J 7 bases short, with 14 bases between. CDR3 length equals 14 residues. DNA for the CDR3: TGTGCCAGCAGCTTAGGAGGGGCGGGGCGGGAGCAGTACTTC. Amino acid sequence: CASSLGGAGREQYF.

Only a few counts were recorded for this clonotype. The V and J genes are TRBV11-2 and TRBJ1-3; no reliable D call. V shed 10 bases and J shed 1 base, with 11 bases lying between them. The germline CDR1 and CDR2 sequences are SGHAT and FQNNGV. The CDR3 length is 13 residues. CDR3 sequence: CATENLSGNTIYF. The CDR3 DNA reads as TGTGCCACAGAAAACCTATCTGGAAACACCATATATTTT.

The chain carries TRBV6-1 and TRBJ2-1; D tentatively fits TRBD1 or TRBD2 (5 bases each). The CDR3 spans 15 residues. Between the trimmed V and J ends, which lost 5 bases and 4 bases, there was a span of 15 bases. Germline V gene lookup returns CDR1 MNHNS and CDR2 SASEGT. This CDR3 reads CASSPWGTGYNEQFF. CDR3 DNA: TGTGCCAGCAGTCCGTGGGGGACGGGGTACAATGAGCAGTTCTTC.

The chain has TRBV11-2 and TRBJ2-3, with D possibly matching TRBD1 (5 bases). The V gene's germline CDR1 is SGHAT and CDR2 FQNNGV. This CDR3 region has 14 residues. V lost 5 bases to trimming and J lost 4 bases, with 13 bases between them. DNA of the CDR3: TGTGCCAGCAGCATTGACAGTCCGGCAGATACGCAGTATTTT. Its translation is CASSIDSPADTQYF.

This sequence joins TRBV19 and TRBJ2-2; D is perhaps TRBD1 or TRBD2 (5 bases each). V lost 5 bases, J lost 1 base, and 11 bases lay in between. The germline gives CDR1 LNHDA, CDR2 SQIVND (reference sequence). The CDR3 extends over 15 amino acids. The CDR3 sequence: CASSQGTMNTGELFF. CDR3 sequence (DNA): TGTGCCAGTAGTCAAGGGACGATGAACACCGGGGAGCTGTTTTTT.

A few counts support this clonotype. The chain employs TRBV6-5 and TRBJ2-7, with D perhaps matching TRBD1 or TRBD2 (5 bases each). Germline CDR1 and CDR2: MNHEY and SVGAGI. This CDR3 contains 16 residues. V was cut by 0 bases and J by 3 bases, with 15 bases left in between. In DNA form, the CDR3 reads TGTGCCAGCAGTTACTCCGCTGGGCGAGGGGTCTACGAGCAGTACTTC. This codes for CASSYSAGRGVYEQYF.

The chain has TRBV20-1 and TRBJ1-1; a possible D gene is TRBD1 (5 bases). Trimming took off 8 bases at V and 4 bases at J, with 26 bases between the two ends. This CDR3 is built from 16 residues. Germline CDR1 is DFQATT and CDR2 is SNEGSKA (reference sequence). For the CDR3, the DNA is TGCAGTCCCCCCCGCGGACATCTCCTACTATCCACTGAAGCTTTCTTT. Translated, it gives CSPPRGHLLLSTEAFF.

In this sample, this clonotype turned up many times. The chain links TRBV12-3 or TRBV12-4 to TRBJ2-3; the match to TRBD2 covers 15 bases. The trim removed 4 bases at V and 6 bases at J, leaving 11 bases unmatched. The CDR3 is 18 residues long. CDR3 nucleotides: TGTGCCAGCAGTTCCACGGGACTAGCGGGGGGTTCGTGGGATACGCAGTATTTT. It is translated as CASSSTGLAGGSWDTQYF.

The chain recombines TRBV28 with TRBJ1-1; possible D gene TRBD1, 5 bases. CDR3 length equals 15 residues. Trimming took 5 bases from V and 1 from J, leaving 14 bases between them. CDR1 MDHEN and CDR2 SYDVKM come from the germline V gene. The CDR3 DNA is TGTGCCAGCAGTCCGTCGGGGCTGCAGAACACTGAAGCTTTCTTT. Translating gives CASSPSGLQNTEAFF.

The CDR3 loop reads CASSLEGGATDTQYF. DNA for the CDR3: TGTGCCAGCAGCTTAGAGGGCGGGGCAACGGATACGCAGTATTTT. The chain has TRBV7-2 and TRBJ2-3; TRBD2 is a possible D gene (6 bases). Looked up from germline, CDR1 is SGHTA and CDR2 is FQGNSA. The length of the CDR3 is 15 residues. V lost 1 base, J lost 6 bases, and 14 bases lay in between.

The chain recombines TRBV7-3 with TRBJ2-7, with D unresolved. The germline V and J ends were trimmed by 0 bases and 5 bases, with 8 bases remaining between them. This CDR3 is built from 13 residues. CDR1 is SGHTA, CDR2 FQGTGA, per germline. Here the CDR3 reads CASSLTIGHEQYF. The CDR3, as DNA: TGTGCCAGCAGCTTAACTATCGGTCACGAGCAGTACTTC.

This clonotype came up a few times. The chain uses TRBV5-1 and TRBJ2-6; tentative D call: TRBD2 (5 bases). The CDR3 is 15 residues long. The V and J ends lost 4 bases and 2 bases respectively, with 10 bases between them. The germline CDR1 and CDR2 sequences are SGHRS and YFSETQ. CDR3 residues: CASSPAGTGANVLTF. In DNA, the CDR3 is TGCGCCAGCAGCCCGGCCGGGACTGGGGCCAACGTCCTGACTTTC.